This T cell receptor (beta chain) was sequenced during a study of cytomegalovirus exposure and HLA in healthy donors. Study-wide points: Later analysis identified several of the most significant clusters that appeared linked to common viral pathogens.

Notes on this clone: The target antigen is unknown.

The primer mix had 60 Vbeta and 13 Jbeta primers. TCRdb keeps only in-frame clones here, not all; method: immunoSEQ multiplex PCR. Of some 110,000 clones in the sample, 65% to 80% are singletons; the top ten hold 2.5% to 3%. This CDR3 region has 15 residues. J gave up 5 bases and V 2 bases, and 7 bases lay outside the gene matches. Germline-derived CDR1 and CDR2 are SGHVS and FQNEAQ. Sequencing was performed on PBMCs. The chain links TRBV7-8 to TRBJ1-1, with 8 positions matching TRBD1. This clonotype originated in a male donor in good health and CMV-seropositive. CDR3 in amino acids: CASSLMTGVDTEAFF. The CDR3 nucleotides are TGTGCCAGCAGCTTAATGACAGGGGTGGATACTGAAGCTTTCTTT.